The rows below give T cell receptor beta chains drawn from one sample of a study of blood T cell repertoires in COVID-19. Sequencing used immunoSEQ multiplex PCR; TCRdb keeps in-frame clones, though not all of them. The table lists roughly 120,000 clones, just under 85% of them singletons. The sequenced sample consisted of peripheral blood. The receptors were sampled from a man between 70 and 80 years old with active or convalescent COVID-19. The CDR3 runs from the conserved cysteine through the conserved F or W. A D gene is named only where the DNA matches it firmly.

- TRBJ2-5 TRBV11-3 CASSSRSETQYF
TRBD1 TRBJ1-1 TRBV19 CASKGTGDTLAFF
TRBD1 TRBJ2-7 TRBV7-9 CASSNGQGFSEQYF
- TRBJ1-6 TRBV27 CASSATFQGYNSPLHF
TRBD1 TRBJ1-2 TRBV5-1 CASSLDRGGYTF
TRBD2 TRBJ2-2 TRBV28 CASSTDRGGGPNTGELFF
TRBD2 TRBJ2-3 TRBV7-2 CASSLIPPLRAGGLDTQYF
TRBD1 TRBJ1-5 TRBV25-1 CASSRTGSNQPQHF
TRBD1 TRBJ2-7 TRBV12-5 CASGSRTGQYEQYF
TRBD1 TRBJ1-6 TRBV27 CASSSPDRGTNSPLHF
- TRBJ2-4 TRBV9 CASRYPQGKGYF
- TRBJ1-5 TRBV18 CASSPGQRDYSNQPQHF
TRBD2 TRBJ2-1 TRBV29-1 CSVGIAGGPNEQFF
TRBD1 TRBJ1-1 TRBV29-1 CSGTTGAEAFF
- TRBJ2-7 TRBV25-1 CASPGHRLPYEQYF
- TRBJ2-5 TRBV5-5 CASSLALETQYF
- TRBJ2-7 TRBV11-3 CASSMRPASEQYF
TRBD1 TRBJ1-2 TRBV29-1 CSVHEQGTNYGYTF
TRBD2 TRBJ2-1 TRBV5-4 CASSPVSGLAGLNEQFF
TRBD2 TRBJ2-5 TRBV18 CASSPVAGGNQETQYF
TRBD2 TRBJ2-5 TRBV28 CASSLLAGGPQETQYF
- TRBJ1-2 TRBV12-3/TRBV12-4 CASSPGTSYGYTF
TRBD2 TRBJ2-7 TRBV18 CASSPGLAGAWEQYF
- TRBJ1-1 TRBV5-1 CASSPDGSMNTEAFF
- TRBJ2-7 TRBV6-5 CASRFRLSTGEQYF
TRBD2 TRBJ2-1 TRBV7-2 CASSPRLAGVVSSYNEQFF
TRBD1 TRBJ2-5 TRBV9 CASSGQGGETQYF
- TRBJ1-2 TRBV11-2 CASSPRRGDYGYTF
- TRBJ2-3 TRBV28 CASSFGRADTQYF
- TRBJ1-6 TRBV2 CASSDRLNSPLHF
TRBD1 TRBJ1-6 TRBV18 CASSPRTGGYNSPLHF
- TRBJ1-2 TRBV4-2 CASSQRIRSSNYGYTF
TRBD2 TRBJ2-3 TRBV27 CASCREGPPDTQYF
- TRBJ2-7 TRBV7-8 CASSLGRGGEQYF
- TRBJ2-4 TRBV15 CATSRAGVGAKNIQYF
TRBD2 TRBJ2-2 TRBV2 CASSGGVPGELFF
TRBD1 TRBJ1-2 TRBV2 CASSTRQGGSVDYTF
- TRBJ2-7 TRBV21-1 CASRTGTGGTYEQYF
TRBD1 TRBJ1-5 TRBV19 CASSLDRGENQPQHF
- TRBJ2-2 TRBV6-5 CASSDRNTGELFF
- TRBJ1-6 TRBV5-1 CASSLVAGVSSPLHF
TRBD1 TRBJ1-2 TRBV28 CASTWGDRGIDGYTF
TRBD2 TRBJ2-1 TRBV5-4 CASSARLAGGHNEQFF
TRBD1 TRBJ1-2 TRBV2 CASNRGLNYGYTF
- TRBJ1-6 TRBV6-2/TRBV6-3 CASSYYLFRESSYNSPLHF
- TRBJ2-5 TRBV4-2 CASSQELRETQYF